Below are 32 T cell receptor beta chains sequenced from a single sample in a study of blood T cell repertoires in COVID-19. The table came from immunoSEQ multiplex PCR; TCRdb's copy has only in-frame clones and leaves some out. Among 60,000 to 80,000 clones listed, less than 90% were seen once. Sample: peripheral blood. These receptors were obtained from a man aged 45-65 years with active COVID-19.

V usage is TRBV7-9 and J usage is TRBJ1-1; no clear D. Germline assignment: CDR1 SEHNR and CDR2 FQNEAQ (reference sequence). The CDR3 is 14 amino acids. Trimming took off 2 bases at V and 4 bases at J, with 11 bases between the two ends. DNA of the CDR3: TGTGCCAGCAGCTTATGGGAGGCTCCCACTGAAGCTTTCTTT. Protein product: CASSLWEAPTEAFF.

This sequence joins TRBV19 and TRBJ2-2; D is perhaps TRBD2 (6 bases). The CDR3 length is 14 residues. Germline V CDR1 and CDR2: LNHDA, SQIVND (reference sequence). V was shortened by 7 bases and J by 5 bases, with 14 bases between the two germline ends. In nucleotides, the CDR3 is TGTGCCAGTACCGTCGGAGGGAGAACCGGGGAGCTGTTTTTT. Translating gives CASTVGGRTGELFF.

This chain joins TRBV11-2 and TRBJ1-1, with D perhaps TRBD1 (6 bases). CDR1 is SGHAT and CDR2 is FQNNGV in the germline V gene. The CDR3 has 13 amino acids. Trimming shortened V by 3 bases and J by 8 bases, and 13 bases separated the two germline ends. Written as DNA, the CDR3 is TGTGCCAGCAGCTTCCTAGGGGGAGGGGAAGCTTTCTTT. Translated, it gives CASSFLGGGEAFF.

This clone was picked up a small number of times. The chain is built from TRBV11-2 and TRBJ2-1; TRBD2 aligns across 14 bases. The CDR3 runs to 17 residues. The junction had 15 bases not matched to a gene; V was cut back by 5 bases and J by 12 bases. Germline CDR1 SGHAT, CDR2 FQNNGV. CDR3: CASSPTIGLAGGHGQFF. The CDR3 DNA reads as TGTGCCAGCAGCCCCACTATCGGACTAGCGGGGGGCCATGGGCAGTTCTTC.

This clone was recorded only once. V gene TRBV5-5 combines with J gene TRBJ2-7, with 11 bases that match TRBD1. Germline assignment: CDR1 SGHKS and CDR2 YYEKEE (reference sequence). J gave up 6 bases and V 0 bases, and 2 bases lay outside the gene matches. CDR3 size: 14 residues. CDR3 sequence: CASSLGTGGVEQYF. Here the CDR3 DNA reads TGTGCCAGCAGCTTGGGGACAGGGGGCGTCGAGCAGTACTTC.

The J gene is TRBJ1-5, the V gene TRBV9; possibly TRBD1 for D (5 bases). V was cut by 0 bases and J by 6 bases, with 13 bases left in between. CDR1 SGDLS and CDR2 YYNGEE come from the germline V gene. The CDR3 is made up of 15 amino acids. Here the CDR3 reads CASSVGGGEGQPQHF. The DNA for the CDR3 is TGTGCCAGCAGCGTAGGGGGAGGGGAAGGTCAGCCCCAGCATTTT.

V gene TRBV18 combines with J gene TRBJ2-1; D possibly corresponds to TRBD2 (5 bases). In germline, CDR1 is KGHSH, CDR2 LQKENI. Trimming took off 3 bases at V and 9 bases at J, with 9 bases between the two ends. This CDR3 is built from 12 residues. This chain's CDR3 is CASSPSAVEQFF. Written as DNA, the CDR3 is TGTGCCAGCTCACCTTCAGCGGTTGAGCAGTTCTTC.

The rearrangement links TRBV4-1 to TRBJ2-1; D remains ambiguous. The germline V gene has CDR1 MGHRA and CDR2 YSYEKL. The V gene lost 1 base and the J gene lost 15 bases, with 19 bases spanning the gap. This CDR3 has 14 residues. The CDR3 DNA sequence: TGCGCCAGCAGCCAAGTTAAATTCCCCAGATCTCTGTTCTTC. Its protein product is CASSQVKFPRSLFF.

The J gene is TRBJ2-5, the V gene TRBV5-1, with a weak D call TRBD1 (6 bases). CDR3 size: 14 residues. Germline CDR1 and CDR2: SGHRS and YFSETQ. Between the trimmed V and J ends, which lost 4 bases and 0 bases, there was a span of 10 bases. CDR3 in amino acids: CASSLGTYQETQYF. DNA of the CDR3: TGCGCCAGCAGCCTAGGGACATACCAAGAGACCCAGTACTTC.

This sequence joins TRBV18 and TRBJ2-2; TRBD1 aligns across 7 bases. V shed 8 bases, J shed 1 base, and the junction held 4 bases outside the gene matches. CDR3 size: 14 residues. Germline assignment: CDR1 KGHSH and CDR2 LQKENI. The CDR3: CASLRQGNTGELFF. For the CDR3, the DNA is TGTGCCAGCCTGAGACAGGGGAACACCGGGGAGCTGTTTTTT.

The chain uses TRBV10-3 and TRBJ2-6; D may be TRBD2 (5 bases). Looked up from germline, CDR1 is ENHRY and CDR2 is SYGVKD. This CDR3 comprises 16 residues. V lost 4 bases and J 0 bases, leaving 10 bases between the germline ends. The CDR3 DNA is TGTGCCATCAGTGGGGAGACGGGCTCTGGGGCCAACGTCCTGACTTTC. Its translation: CAISGETGSGANVLTF.

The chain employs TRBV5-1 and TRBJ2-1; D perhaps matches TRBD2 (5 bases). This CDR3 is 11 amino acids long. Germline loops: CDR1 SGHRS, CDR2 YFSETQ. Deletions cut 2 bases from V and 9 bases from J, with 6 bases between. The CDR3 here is CASSFGIEQFF. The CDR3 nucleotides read TGCGCCAGCAGCTTCGGGATTGAGCAGTTCTTC.

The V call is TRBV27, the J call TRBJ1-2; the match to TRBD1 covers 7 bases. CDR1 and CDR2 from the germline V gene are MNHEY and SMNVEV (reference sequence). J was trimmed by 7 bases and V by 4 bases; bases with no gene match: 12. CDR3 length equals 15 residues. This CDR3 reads CASSWLQGEIGGYTF. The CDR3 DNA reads TGTGCCAGCAGTTGGTTGCAGGGGGAGATAGGTGGCTACACCTTC.

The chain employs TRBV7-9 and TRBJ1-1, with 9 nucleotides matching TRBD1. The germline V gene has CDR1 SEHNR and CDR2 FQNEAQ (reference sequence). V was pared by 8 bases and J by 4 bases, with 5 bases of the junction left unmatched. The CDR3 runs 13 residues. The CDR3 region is CASRLDRGTEAFF. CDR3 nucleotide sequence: TGTGCCAGCCGACTGGACAGGGGCACTGAAGCTTTCTTT.

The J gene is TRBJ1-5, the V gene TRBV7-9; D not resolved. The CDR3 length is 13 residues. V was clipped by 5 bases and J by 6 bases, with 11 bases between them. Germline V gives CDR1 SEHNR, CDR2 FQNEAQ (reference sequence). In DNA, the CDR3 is TGTGCCAGCAGCCTGCCCGCGGGTCAGCCCCAGCATTTT. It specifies CASSLPAGQPQHF.

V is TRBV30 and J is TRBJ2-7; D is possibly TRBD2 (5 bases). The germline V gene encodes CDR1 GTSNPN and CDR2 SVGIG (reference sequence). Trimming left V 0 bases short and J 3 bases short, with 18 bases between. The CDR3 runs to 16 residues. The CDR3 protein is CAWSVQGLRFVYEQYF. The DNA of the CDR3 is TGTGCCTGGAGTGTACAAGGACTCAGGTTCGTCTACGAGCAGTACTTC.

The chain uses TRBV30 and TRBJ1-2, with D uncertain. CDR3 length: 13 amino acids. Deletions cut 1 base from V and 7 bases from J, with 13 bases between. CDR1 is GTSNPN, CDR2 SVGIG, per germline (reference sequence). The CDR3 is CAWSDLTYIGYTF. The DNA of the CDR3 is TGTGCCTGGAGTGACCTAACCTATATTGGCTACACCTTC.

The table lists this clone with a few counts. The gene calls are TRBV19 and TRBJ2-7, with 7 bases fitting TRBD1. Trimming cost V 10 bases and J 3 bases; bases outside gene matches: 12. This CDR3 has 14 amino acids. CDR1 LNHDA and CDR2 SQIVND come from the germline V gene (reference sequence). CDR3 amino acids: CAIKGRDSHYEQYF. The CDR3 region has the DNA TGTGCCATAAAGGGTCGGGACAGCCACTACGAGCAGTACTTC.

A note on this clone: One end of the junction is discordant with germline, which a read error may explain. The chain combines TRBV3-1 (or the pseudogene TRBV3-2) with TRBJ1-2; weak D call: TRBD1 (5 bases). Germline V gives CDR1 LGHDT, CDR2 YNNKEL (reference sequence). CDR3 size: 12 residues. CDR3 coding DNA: TGTGCCAGCAGCCAATCGTTGGGCGGGACCTACTTC. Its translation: CASSQSLGGTYF.

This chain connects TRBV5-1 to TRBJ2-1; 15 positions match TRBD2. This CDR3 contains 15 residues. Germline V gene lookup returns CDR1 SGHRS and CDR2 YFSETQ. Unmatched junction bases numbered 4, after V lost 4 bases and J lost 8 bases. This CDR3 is CASSEGLAGGDEQFF. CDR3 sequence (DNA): TGCGCCAGCAGCGAGGGACTAGCGGGAGGAGATGAGCAGTTCTTC.

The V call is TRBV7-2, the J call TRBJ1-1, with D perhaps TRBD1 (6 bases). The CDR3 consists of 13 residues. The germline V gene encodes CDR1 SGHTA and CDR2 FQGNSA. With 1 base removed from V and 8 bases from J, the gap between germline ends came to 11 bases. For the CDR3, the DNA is TGTGCCAGCAGCTTAGTCAGGGGTCGAGAAGCTTTCTTT. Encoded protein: CASSLVRGREAFF.

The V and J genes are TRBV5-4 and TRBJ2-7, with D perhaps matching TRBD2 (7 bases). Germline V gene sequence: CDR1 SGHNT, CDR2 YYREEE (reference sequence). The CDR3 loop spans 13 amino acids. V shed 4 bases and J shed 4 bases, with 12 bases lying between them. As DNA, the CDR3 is TGTGCCAGCAGCCCGGGGAGGGGGTACGAGCAGTACTTC. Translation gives CASSPGRGYEQYF. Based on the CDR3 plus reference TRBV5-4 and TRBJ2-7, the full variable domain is ETGVTQSPTHLIKTRGQQVTLRCSSQSGHNTVSWYQQALGQGPQFIFQYYREEENGRGNFPPRFSGLQFPNYSSELNVNALELDDSALYLCASSPGRGYEQYFGPGTRLTVT.

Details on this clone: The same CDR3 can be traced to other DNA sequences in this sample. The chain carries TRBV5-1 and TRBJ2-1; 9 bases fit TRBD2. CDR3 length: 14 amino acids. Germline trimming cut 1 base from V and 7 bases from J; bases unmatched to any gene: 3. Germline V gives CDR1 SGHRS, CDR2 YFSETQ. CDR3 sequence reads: CASSLSAGGNEQFF. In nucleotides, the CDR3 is TGCGCCAGCAGCTTGTCGGCGGGGGGGAATGAGCAGTTCTTC.

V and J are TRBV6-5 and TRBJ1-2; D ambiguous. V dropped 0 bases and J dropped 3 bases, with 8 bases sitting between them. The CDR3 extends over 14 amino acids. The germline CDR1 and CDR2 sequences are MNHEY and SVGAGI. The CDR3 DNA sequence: TGTGCCAGCAGTTACTCAACCTCGGACTATGGCTACACCTTC. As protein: CASSYSTSDYGYTF.

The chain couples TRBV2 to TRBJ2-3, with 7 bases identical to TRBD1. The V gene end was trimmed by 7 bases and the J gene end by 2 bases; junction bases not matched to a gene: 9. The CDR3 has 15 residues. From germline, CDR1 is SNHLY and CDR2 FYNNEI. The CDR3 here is CASILTGIVTDTQYF. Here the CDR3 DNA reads TGTGCCAGCATTTTGACAGGGATTGTCACAGATACGCAGTATTTT. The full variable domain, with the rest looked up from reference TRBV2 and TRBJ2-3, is EPEVTQTPSHQVTQMGQEVILRCVPISNHLYFYWYRQILGQKVEFLVSFYNNEISEKSEIFDDQFSVERPDGSNFTLKIRSTKLEDSAMYFCASILTGIVTDTQYFGPGTRLTVL.

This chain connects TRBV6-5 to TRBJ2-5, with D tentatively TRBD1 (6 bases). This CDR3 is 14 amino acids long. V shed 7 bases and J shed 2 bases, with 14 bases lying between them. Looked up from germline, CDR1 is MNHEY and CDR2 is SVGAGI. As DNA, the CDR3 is TGTGCCAGCACCTTCGGGACACAACAAGAGACCCAGTACTTC. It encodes CASTFGTQQETQYF.

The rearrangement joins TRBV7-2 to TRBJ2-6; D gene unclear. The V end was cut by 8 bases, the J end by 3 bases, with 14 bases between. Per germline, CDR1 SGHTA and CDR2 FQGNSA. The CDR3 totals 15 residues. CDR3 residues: CASGLVRGGANVLTF. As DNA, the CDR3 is TGTGCCAGCGGCCTAGTAAGAGGTGGGGCCAACGTCCTGACTTTC. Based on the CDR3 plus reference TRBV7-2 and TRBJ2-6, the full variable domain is GAGVSQSPSNKVTEKGKDVELRCDPISGHTALYWYRQSLGQGLEFLIYFQGNSAPDKSGLPSDRFSAERTGGSVSTLTIQRTQQEDSAVYLCASGLVRGGANVLTFGAGSRLTVL.

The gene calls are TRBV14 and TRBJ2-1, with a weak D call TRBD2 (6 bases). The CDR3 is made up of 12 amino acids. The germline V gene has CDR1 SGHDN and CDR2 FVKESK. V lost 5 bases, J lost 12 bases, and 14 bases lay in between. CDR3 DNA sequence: TGTGCCAGCAGCGGAGGGACTGACTCGCAGTTCTTC. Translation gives CASSGGTDSQFF.

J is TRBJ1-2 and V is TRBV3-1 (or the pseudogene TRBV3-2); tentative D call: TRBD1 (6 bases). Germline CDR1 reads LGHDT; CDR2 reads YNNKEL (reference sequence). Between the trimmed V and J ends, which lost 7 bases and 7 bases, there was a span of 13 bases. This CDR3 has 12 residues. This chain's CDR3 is CASITGRAGYTF. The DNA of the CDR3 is TGTGCCAGCATAACAGGGAGAGCTGGCTACACCTTC.

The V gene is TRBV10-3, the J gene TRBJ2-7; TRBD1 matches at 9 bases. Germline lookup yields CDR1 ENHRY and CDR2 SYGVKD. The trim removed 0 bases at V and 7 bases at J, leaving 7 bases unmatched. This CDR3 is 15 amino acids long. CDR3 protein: CAISESGQGLGEQYF. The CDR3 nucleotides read TGTGCCATCAGTGAGTCGGGACAGGGATTAGGGGAGCAGTACTTC.

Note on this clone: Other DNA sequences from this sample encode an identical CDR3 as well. This CDR3 reads CASSSVIAGDQPNANTGELFF. The CDR3 nucleotides read TGTGCCAGCAGCTCCGTAATAGCGGGAGATCAGCCGAACGCAAACACCGGGGAGCTGTTTTTT. The chain combines TRBV3-1 (or the pseudogene TRBV3-2) with TRBJ2-2; 9 nucleotides line up with TRBD2. With 5 bases clipped from V and 2 bases from J, the junction kept 21 bases outside the gene matches. The CDR3 loop spans 21 amino acids. Germline lookup yields CDR1 LGHDT and CDR2 YNNKEL (reference sequence).

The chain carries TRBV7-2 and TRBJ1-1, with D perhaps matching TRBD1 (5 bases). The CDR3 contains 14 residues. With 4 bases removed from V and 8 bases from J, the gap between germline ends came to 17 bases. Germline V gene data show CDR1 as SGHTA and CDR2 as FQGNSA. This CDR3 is CASSWGPGREEAFF. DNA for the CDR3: TGTGCCAGCAGCTGGGGCCCCGGCAGAGAAGAAGCTTTCTTT.